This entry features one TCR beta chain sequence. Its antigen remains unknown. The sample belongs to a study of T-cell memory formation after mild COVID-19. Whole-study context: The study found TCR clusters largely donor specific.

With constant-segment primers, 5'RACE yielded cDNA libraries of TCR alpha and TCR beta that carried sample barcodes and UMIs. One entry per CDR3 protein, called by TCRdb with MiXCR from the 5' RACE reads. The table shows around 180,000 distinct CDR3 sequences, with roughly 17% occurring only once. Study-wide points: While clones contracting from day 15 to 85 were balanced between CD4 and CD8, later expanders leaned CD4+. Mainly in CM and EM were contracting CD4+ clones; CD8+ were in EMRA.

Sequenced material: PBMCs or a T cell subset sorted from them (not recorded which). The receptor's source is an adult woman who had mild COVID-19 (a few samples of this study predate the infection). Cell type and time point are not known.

CDR3 in DNA: TGCGCCAGCAGCCAAACTTGGACCGGGGGCCTGAAAAGACTGTTTTTT. This translates into CASSQTWTGGLKRLFF. The V and J genes are TRBV4-1 and TRBJ1-4; the D gene is possibly TRBD1 (6 bases). CDR1 and CDR2 from the germline V gene are MGHRA and YSYEKL. The CDR3 is made up of 16 amino acids. Trimming shortened V by 2 bases and J by 13 bases, and 23 bases separated the two germline ends.